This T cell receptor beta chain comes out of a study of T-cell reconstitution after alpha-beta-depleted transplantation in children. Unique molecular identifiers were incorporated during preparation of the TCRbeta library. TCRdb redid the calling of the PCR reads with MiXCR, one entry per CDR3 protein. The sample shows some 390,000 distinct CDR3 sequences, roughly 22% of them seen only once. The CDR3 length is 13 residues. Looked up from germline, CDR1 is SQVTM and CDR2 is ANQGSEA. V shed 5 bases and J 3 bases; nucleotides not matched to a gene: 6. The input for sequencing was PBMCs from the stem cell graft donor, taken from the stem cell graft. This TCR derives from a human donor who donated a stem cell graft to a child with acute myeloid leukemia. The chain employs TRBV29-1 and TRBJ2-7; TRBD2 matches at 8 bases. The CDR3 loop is CSVKGGTSYEQYF. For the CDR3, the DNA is TGCAGCGTTAAAGGGGGGACTAGCTACGAGCAGTACTTC.